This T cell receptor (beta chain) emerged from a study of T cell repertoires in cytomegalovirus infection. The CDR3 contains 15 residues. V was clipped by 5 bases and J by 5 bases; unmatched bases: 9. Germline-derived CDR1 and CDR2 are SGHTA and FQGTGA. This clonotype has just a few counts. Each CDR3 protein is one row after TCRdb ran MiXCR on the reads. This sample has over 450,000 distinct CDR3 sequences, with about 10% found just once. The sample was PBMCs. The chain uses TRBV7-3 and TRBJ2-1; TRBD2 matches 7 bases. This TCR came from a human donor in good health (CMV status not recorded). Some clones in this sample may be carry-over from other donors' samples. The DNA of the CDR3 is TGTGCCAGCAGCCTATCCTCAGGGAGGGACAATGAGCAGTTCTTC. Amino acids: CASSLSSGRDNEQFF.